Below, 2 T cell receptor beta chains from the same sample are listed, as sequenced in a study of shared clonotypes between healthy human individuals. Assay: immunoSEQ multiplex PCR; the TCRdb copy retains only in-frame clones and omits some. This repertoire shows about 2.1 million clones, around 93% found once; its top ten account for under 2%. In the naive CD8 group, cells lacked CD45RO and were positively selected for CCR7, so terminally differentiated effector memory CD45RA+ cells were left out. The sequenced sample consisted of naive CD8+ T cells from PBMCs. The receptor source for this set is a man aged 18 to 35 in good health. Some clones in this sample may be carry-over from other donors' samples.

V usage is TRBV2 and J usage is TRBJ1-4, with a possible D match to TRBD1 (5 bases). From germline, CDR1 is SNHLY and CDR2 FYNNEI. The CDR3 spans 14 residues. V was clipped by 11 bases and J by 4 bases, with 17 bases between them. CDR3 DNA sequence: TGTGCCGCAGCGTGGGGACGGGGTAATGAAAAACTGTTTTTT. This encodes CAAAWGRGNEKLFF.

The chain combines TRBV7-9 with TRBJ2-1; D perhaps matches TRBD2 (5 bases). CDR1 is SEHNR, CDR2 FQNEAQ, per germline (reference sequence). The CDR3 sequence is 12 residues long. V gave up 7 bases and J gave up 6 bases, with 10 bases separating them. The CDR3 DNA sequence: TGTGCCAGCATCTCGGGAATCAATGAGCAGTTCTTC. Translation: CASISGINEQFF. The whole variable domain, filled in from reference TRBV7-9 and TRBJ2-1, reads DTGVSQNPRHKITKRGQNVTFRCDPISEHNRLYWYRQTLGQGPEFLTYFQNEAQLEKSRLLSDRFSAERPKGSFSTLEIQRTEQGDSAMYLCASISGINEQFFGPGTRLTVL.